The 27 T cell receptor beta chains given below trace back to one sample, sequenced in a study of CD8 T cells in Susac syndrome. RNA was extracted with the RNeasy kit, and a quantity of about 0.45 to 1 ug was reverse transcribed using random hexamers. TCRdb fed the immunoSEQ multiplex PCR reads into MiXCR, producing one record per CDR3 protein. The sample yields about 84,000 distinct CDR3 sequences, roughly 91% seen once. Source material: CD8+ T cells from PBMCs. The origin of the receptors is a human donor in good health.

The chain recombines TRBV6-6 with TRBJ1-2; tentatively, D is TRBD1 (6 bases). V shed 10 bases and J shed 4 bases, with 10 bases lying between them. Germline V gene lookup returns CDR1 MNHNY and CDR2 SVGAGI (reference sequence). The CDR3 has 11 amino acids. CDR3 region: CAIKGGYGYTF. The CDR3 DNA reads TGTGCCATCAAGGGGGGCTATGGCTACACCTTC.

The V call is TRBV18, the J call TRBJ2-7; D could derive from TRBD1 or TRBD2 (5 bases each). CDR3 length equals 14 residues. Germline loops: CDR1 KGHSH, CDR2 LQKENI. V dropped 2 bases and J dropped 4 bases, with 12 bases sitting between them. The CDR3 reads CASSPGTSWYEQYF. The CDR3, as DNA: TGTGCCAGCTCACCAGGGACCTCCTGGTACGAGCAGTACTTC.

The gene calls are TRBV20-1 and TRBJ1-2; D gene unclear. Per germline, CDR1 DFQATT and CDR2 SNEGSKA (reference sequence). The CDR3 length is 16 residues. The ends were cut back, 0 bases at V and 0 bases at J, with 14 bases in the middle. In DNA, the CDR3 is TGCAGTGCTAGAGATTGGAAGGGCATAACTAACTATGGCTACACCTTC. Translated, it gives CSARDWKGITNYGYTF.

The CDR3 DNA reads TGTGCCAGCAGGATAAGGTCGATGAACACTGAAGCTTTCTTT. Residues: CASRIRSMNTEAFF. This chain uses TRBV6-2 or TRBV6-3 with TRBJ1-1; D is undetermined. Between the trimmed V and J ends, which lost 6 bases and 0 bases, there was a span of 11 bases. CDR1 is MNHEY, CDR2 SVGEGT, per germline. The CDR3 runs 14 residues.

The chain employs TRBV5-6 and TRBJ1-5, with D unclear. The CDR3 consists of 14 residues. Trimming took 3 bases from V and 9 from J, leaving 16 bases between them. Germline V gives CDR1 SGHDT, CDR2 YYEEEE. The CDR3 protein is CASSSAGSLWPQHF. In DNA form, the CDR3 reads TGTGCCAGCAGCTCCGCGGGGTCCCTGTGGCCCCAGCATTTT.

The chain uses TRBV13 and TRBJ2-7; 7 bases match TRBD1. The CDR3 loop spans 13 amino acids. Germline loops: CDR1 PRHDT, CDR2 FYEKMQ (reference sequence). J lost 2 bases, V lost 5 bases, and 3 bases had no gene match. CDR3 loop: CASSVDRAYEQYF. DNA of the CDR3: TGTGCCAGCAGCGTTGACAGGGCCTACGAGCAGTACTTC.

In its sample, this clonotype was seen a few times. The chain uses TRBV29-1 and TRBJ2-7; D possibly corresponds to TRBD1 (6 bases). This CDR3 spans 12 amino acids. The V gene lost 4 bases and the J gene lost 1 base, with 8 bases spanning the gap. CDR1 and CDR2 (germline): SQVTM, ANQGSEA. The CDR3 nucleotides are TGCAGCGTTGCGGACAGTTCCTACGAGCAGTACTTC. It is translated as CSVADSSYEQYF.

This chain joins TRBV12-3 or TRBV12-4 and TRBJ2-3; D may correspond to TRBD1 or TRBD2 (5 bases each). V shed 6 bases and J shed 7 bases, with 11 bases lying between them. The CDR3 has 12 residues. The CDR3 spells CASSTGANTQYF. CDR3 in DNA: TGTGCCAGCAGCACCGGGGCTAATACGCAGTATTTT.

The chain couples TRBV4-2 to TRBJ1-5; D remains unclear. The CDR3 covers 13 residues. The germline gives CDR1 LGHNA, CDR2 YNFKEQ. V shed 4 bases and J shed 5 bases, with 9 bases lying between them. As DNA, the CDR3 is TGTGCCAGCAGCCCCGGGTCGGATCAGCCCCAGCATTTT. This translates into CASSPGSDQPQHF.

The rearrangement joins TRBV20-1 to TRBJ2-7; 7 bases fit TRBD1. Germline V gives CDR1 DFQATT, CDR2 SNEGSKA (reference sequence). The V segment lost 6 bases and the J segment 2 bases; nucleotides outside the gene matches: 13. The CDR3 spans 15 residues. This chain's CDR3 is CSANSLGQGAYEQYF. In nucleotides, the CDR3 is TGCAGTGCCAACTCCTTGGGGCAGGGGGCCTACGAGCAGTACTTC.

The V gene is TRBV12-5, the J gene TRBJ1-5; D call uncertain. The ends were cut back, 3 bases at V and 5 bases at J, with 5 bases in the middle. Germline V gene data show CDR1 as LGHNT and CDR2 as FRNRAP. CDR3 length: 12 amino acids. CDR3 sequence reads: CASGLDHQPQHF. CDR3 nucleotides: TGTGCTAGTGGTTTAGACCATCAGCCCCAGCATTTT.

The rearrangement uses TRBV12-3 or TRBV12-4 and TRBJ2-1; D is unclear. The CDR3 is made up of 14 amino acids. Trimming stripped 5 bases from V and 3 bases from J, with 11 bases between. In DNA, the CDR3 is TGTGCCAGCAGTCGCCGGGTAGTCTACAATGAGCAGTTCTTC. As protein: CASSRRVVYNEQFF.

This clonotype was seen a single time. The chain carries TRBV5-1 and TRBJ1-1, with D hard to call. Germline CDR1 reads SGHRS; CDR2 reads YFSETQ. This CDR3 contains 13 residues. Trimming pared 5 bases from V and 0 bases from J, leaving 8 bases between. The CDR3, as DNA: TGCGCCAGCAGGGAGGAAATGAACACTGAAGCTTTCTTT. Protein: CASREEMNTEAFF.

The chain has TRBV10-1 and TRBJ2-7, with D unclear. Germline V gene data show CDR1 as WNHNN and CDR2 as SYGVQD (reference sequence). V lost 1 base and J 0 bases, leaving 13 bases between the germline ends. The CDR3 has 16 amino acids. Written as DNA, the CDR3 is TGCGCCAGCAGTGAGTACGGGTCCTTAAGCTCCTACGAGCAGTACTTC. Residues: CASSEYGSLSSYEQYF.

V usage is TRBV5-1 and J usage is TRBJ1-1; D is possibly TRBD1 (5 bases). CDR1 and CDR2 from the germline V gene are SGHRS and YFSETQ. The CDR3 sequence is 17 residues long. Trimming pared 4 bases from V and 4 bases from J, leaving 23 bases between. The CDR3 reads CASSPRDPANLGTEAFF. The CDR3, as DNA: TGCGCCAGCAGCCCCCGGGACCCCGCGAATCTGGGCACTGAAGCTTTCTTT.

Only a few counts were recorded for this clonotype. The V call is TRBV7-8, the J call TRBJ1-2, with TRBD1 matching 8 bases. The CDR3 consists of 13 residues. Trimming removed 5 bases from V and 4 bases from J; junction bases left unmatched: 3. From germline, CDR1 is SGHVS and CDR2 FQNEAQ. The CDR3 DNA sequence: TGTGCCAGCAGCCAAGGACAGGGCTATGGCTACACCTTC. It yields the protein CASSQGQGYGYTF.

V usage is TRBV12-3 or TRBV12-4 and J usage is TRBJ1-1, with D unresolved. V shed 5 bases and J shed 4 bases, with 11 bases lying between them. The CDR3 loop spans 13 amino acids. This CDR3 reads CASSPELGTEAFF. DNA of the CDR3: TGTGCCAGCAGTCCGGAACTCGGCACTGAAGCTTTCTTT.

The rearrangement links TRBV13 to TRBJ2-7; no definite D call. Germline CDR1 is PRHDT and CDR2 is FYEKMQ (reference sequence). The CDR3 length is 15 residues. V lost 5 bases to trimming and J lost 0 bases, with 14 bases between them. The CDR3 region has the DNA TGTGCCAGCAGCCTCAGGCAAACGAGCTCCTACGAGCAGTACTTC. Amino acid sequence: CASSLRQTSSYEQYF. Variable domain in full (rest from reference TRBV13 and TRBJ2-7): AAGVIQSPRHLIKEKRETATLKCYPIPRHDTVYWYQQGPGQDPQFLISFYEKMQSDKGSIPDRFSAQQFSDYHSELNMSSLELGDSALYFCASSLRQTSSYEQYFGPGTRLTVT.

This clonotype was counted between two and nine times. The chain has TRBV23-1 and TRBJ2-7; tentative D call: TRBD2 (5 bases). TRBV23-1 is an ORF; its function is uncertain. Trimming pared 2 bases from V and 0 bases from J, leaving 11 bases between. This CDR3 has 15 amino acids. CDR3 coding DNA: TGCGCCAGCAGTCAAGGGCTGGACTGCTCCTACGAGCAGTACTTC. Its translation: CASSQGLDCSYEQYF.

The V and J genes are TRBV5-1 and TRBJ2-5, with 14 bases that match TRBD2. The CDR3 runs 20 residues. Looked up from germline, CDR1 is SGHRS and CDR2 is YFSETQ. V lost 1 base, J lost 1 base, and 12 bases stayed unmatched. The DNA for the CDR3 is TGCGCCAGCAGCTTGAAGCCTTGGGGACTAGCGGGGGTCATCCAAGAGACCCAGTACTTC. Its protein is CASSLKPWGLAGVIQETQYF.

This chain uses TRBV10-3 with TRBJ2-2; D is undetermined. The CDR3 length is 11 residues. CDR1 and CDR2 (germline): ENHRY, SYGVKD. V lost 5 bases and J lost 3, with 1 base in between. The CDR3, as DNA: TGTGCCATCAGTTACACCGGGGAGCTGTTTTTT. It specifies CAISYTGELFF.

Only one count was recorded for this clonotype. The rearrangement links TRBV3-1 to TRBJ2-4, with D perhaps TRBD1 or TRBD2 (5 bases each). CDR1 LGHDT and CDR2 YNNKEL come from the germline V gene (reference sequence). This CDR3 is built from 16 residues. Trimming shortened V by 4 bases and J by 1 base, and 14 bases separated the two germline ends. The CDR3 loop reads CASSPTSGTAKNIQYF. The CDR3 nucleotides read TGTGCCAGCAGCCCAACATCAGGGACCGCCAAAAACATTCAGTACTTC.

The chain couples TRBV19 to TRBJ2-2, with 7 bases aligning to TRBD1. This CDR3 spans 17 amino acids. Germline loops: CDR1 LNHDA, CDR2 SQIVND (reference sequence). After removal of 5 bases from V and 5 bases from J, the junction contained 14 bases not matched to a gene. For the CDR3, the DNA is TGTGCCAGTAGTTCCCAAGAGGGGGCGCTCGGGACCGGGGAGCTGTTTTTT. Protein: CASSSQEGALGTGELFF.

CDR3 sequence (DNA): TGTGCCAGCAGTCTGAACAGGGGGCTTGATGAGCAGTTCTTC. Protein product: CASSLNRGLDEQFF. The V and J genes are TRBV6-6 and TRBJ2-1; 9 bases map to TRBD1. The CDR3 covers 14 residues. Germline CDR1 is MNHNY and CDR2 is SVGAGI (reference sequence). With V trimmed by 5 bases and J by 8 bases, 7 bases remained unmatched.

The table lists this clonotype with a few counts. V is TRBV2 and J is TRBJ2-7; 8 bases are a match to TRBD1. CDR1 is SNHLY, CDR2 FYNNEI, per germline. The CDR3 is 15 amino acids. The V segment lost 2 bases and the J segment 4 bases; nucleotides outside the gene matches: 7. CDR3 coding DNA: TGTGCCAGCAGTGAACACATGGGACAGGTATACGAGCAGTACTTC. Its protein is CASSEHMGQVYEQYF.

The chain links TRBV27 to TRBJ2-7, with 12 bases fitting TRBD2. V lost 11 bases, J lost 6 bases, and 5 bases stayed unmatched. The CDR3 loop spans 12 amino acids. The germline V gene encodes CDR1 MNHEY and CDR2 SMNVEV (reference sequence). CDR3 amino acids: CAAGLAGFEQYF. CDR3 DNA: TGTGCCGCCGGACTAGCGGGGTTCGAGCAGTACTTC.

The rearrangement uses TRBV9 and TRBJ1-6; possibly TRBD1 for D (6 bases). CDR1 and CDR2 (germline): SGDLS, YYNGEE. CDR3 length: 17 amino acids. Trimming took 2 bases from V and 9 from J, leaving 21 bases between them. Here the CDR3 reads CASSVEDRPVRGSPLHF. The CDR3 DNA is TGTGCCAGCAGCGTGGAGGACAGACCGGTTAGGGGTTCACCCCTCCACTTT.